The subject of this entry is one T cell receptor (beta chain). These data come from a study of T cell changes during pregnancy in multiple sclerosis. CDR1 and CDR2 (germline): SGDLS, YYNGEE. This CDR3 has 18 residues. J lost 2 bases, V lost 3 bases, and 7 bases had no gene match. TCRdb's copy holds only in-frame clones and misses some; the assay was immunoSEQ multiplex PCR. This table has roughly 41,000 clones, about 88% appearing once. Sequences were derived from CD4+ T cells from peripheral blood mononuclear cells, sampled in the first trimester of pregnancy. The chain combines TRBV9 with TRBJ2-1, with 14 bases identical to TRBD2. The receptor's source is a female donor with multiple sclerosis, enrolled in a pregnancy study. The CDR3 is CASSAKGLAGGPYNEQFF. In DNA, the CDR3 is TGTGCCAGCAGCGCGAAAGGACTAGCGGGAGGACCCTACAATGAGCAGTTCTTC.